The TCR beta chain described here comes from a study of control samples from healthy donors and cancer patients. Measured with immunoSEQ multiplex PCR; TCRdb has only the in-frame clones, and not every one. This repertoire shows about 100,000 clones, roughly 90% found once; its top ten account for 15% to 20%. This receptor was identified in a woman between 45 and 65 years old in good health. Sample: blood.

The DNA for the CDR3 is TGTGCCAGCAGCCCGGGTGGGGGGCCGATTAGAACAGATACGCAGTATTTT. It is translated as CASSPGGGPIRTDTQYF. This sequence joins TRBV7-9 and TRBJ2-3; tentatively, D is TRBD1 or TRBD2 (6 bases each). The CDR3 consists of 17 residues. The V end lost 5 bases, the J end lost 3 bases, and 21 bases lay between the germline ends. Looked up from germline, CDR1 is SEHNR and CDR2 is FQNEAQ (reference sequence).